The sequence of this TCR beta chain was determined in a study of T cells in Graves' hyperthyroidism and ophthalmopathy. Study-wide results and caveats: Appearing also in blood were most of the thyroid clonotypes expanded above 0.001. Ophthalmopathy and stable hyperthyroidism were separated by a 13 V-J model.

This clonotype has at least ten counts. Its antigen remains unknown. CDR1 and CDR2 from the germline V gene are SGHTA and FQGNSA. Trimming took off 6 bases at V and 5 bases at J, with 13 bases between the two ends. The CDR3 is 13 amino acids. The TCR beta CDR3 regions underwent amplification using RNA transcripts as the source. First-round RT-PCR targeting the TCR CDR3 was performed with the HTBI primer set. TCRdb re-called the multiplex PCR reads through MiXCR, storing one row per CDR3 protein. The sample has about 840,000 distinct CDR3 sequences; 38% are singletons. V is TRBV7-2 and J is TRBJ1-1; perhaps TRBD1 as D (6 bases). The sequencing input was blood. The clonotype comes from a man younger than 35 with Graves' hyperthyroidism. The CDR3 sequence: CASSYDRWTEAFF. The CDR3 DNA sequence: TGTGCCAGCAGTTACGACAGGTGGACTGAAGCTTTCTTT.